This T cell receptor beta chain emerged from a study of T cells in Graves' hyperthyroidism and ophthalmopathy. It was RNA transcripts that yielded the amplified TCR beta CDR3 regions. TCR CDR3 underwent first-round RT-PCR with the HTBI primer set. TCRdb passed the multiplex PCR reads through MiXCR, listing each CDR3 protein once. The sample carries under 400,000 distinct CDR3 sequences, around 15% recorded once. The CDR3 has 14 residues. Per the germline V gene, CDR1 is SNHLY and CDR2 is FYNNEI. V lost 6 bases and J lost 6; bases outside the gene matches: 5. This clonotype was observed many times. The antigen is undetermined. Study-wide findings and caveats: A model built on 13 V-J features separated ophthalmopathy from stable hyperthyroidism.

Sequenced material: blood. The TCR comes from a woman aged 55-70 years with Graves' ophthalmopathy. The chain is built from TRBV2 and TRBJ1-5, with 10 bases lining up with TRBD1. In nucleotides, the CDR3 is TGTGCCAGCAGCCGGGGACAGGGGAGTCAGCCCCAGCATTTT. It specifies CASSRGQGSQPQHF.